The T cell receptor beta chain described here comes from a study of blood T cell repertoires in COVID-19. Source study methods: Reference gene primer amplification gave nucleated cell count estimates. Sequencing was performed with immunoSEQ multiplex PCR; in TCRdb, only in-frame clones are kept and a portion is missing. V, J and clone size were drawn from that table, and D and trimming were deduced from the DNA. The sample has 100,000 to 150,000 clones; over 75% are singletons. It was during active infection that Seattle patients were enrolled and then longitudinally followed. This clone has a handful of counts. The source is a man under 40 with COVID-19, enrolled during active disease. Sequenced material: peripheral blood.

CDR3 bases: TGTGCTAGTGGTTTGGGACTAGCGGGAGCCGGGGAGCTGTTTTTT. Translated, it gives CASGLGLAGAGELFF. The J gene is TRBJ2-2, the V gene TRBV12-5; 12 bases map to TRBD2. The V segment lost 1 base and the J segment 6 bases; nucleotides outside the gene matches: 0. The CDR3 runs 15 residues. CDR1 is LGHNT and CDR2 is FRNRAP in the germline V gene.